The clone carrying this T cell receptor (beta chain) was observed once. TCRdb's table, derived via immunoSEQ multiplex PCR, lists solely in-frame clones and lacks some. This table holds hundreds of thousands of clones, 70% to 90% found once. The CDR3 extends over 15 amino acids. From germline, CDR1 is SEHNR and CDR2 FQNEAQ (reference sequence). Trimming took off 3 bases at V and 2 bases at J, with 14 bases between the two ends. These data originate in a study of blood T cell repertoires in COVID-19. Material: peripheral blood. The receptor comes from a human donor in a cohort sampled during active COVID-19. The chain recombines TRBV7-9 with TRBJ2-7; D perhaps matches TRBD2 (6 bases). DNA of the CDR3: TGTGCCAGCAGCTTGGAGGGGACGCCAACCTACGAGCAGTACTTC. Encoded protein: CASSLEGTPTYEQYF.